A selection of T cell receptor beta chains follows, all from one sample in a study of long-term antiretroviral therapy in people with HIV. The method was immunoSEQ multiplex PCR; TCRdb's version includes in-frame clones alone and lacks a portion of them. The sample lists 20,000 to 30,000 clones; around 83% were seen once. The starting material was unsorted PBMCs, obtained 0.4 years after starting antiretroviral therapy. The receptor set was obtained from a man in his fifties or sixties with HIV. The CDR3 runs from the conserved cysteine through the conserved F or W. Fields, in order: clone size, D gene, V gene, J gene, CDR3 DNA, CDR3 protein. A D gene is named only where the DNA matches it firmly. Part of the rows lack a size; the others show once, few, many or a class for expanded clones.

.	.	TRBV28	TRBJ2-7	TGTGCCAGCACCTCAGACAGGTCCCGTTCCTACGAGCAGTACTTC	CASTSDRSRSYEQYF
few	.	TRBV4-1	TRBJ2-5	TGCGCCAGCAGCCAAGACGGGGGAACAGAGACCCAGTACTTC	CASSQDGGTETQYF
.	.	TRBV19	TRBJ1-5	TGTGCCAGTAGTACAGCCGGGGAGAATCAGCCCCAGCATTTT	CASSTAGENQPQHF
once	.	TRBV10-3	TRBJ1-2	TGTGCCATCACTGCTCTGGCGGAGTCTAACTATGGCTACACCTTC	CAITALAESNYGYTF
.	.	TRBV15	TRBJ1-5	TGTGCCACCAGCAGAAACCCCCTAGAGCCCCAGCATTTT	CATSRNPLEPQHF
.	TRBD1	TRBV30	TRBJ1-1	TGTGCCTGGACCCGGGGGACAGGGGTTGCGAACACTGAAGCTTTCTTT	CAWTRGTGVANTEAFF
.	TRBD1	TRBV9	TRBJ2-6	TGTGCCAGCAGCGTAGGCCAGGGGGCCCTTACTACTGGGGCCAACGTCCTGACTTTC	CASSVGQGALTTGANVLTF
.	.	TRBV7-2	TRBJ2-3	TGTGCCAGCAGCTTAGGGAGGGGTGATACGCAGTATTTT	CASSLGRGDTQYF
.	TRBD1	TRBV6-1	TRBJ1-6	TGTGCCAGCAGTGAAGAGACAGGGGGCAGCTATTCACCCCTCCACTTT	CASSEETGGSYSPLHF
.	.	TRBV4-2	TRBJ1-2	TGTGCCAGCAGCCAAGGGATCGAGGGGCAGAACTATGGCTACACCTTC	CASSQGIEGQNYGYTF
.	.	TRBV5-1	TRBJ2-3	TGCGCCAGCACCTTCACGGACCGATCAGATACGCAGTATTTT	CASTFTDRSDTQYF
once	.	TRBV5-4	TRBJ2-3	TGTGCCAGCCGGAACCCTCCCACAGATACGCAGTATTTT	CASRNPPTDTQYF
.	.	TRBV9	TRBJ2-5	TGTGCCAGCAGCGTAGGGGGGAACCAAGAGACCCAGTACTTC	CASSVGGNQETQYF
once	.	TRBV7-9	TRBJ2-5	TGTGCCAGCAGCCCCGAGGGAGGAGAGACCCAGTACTTC	CASSPEGGETQYF
.	.	TRBV27	TRBJ1-6	TGTGCCAGCAGTCCTAGGACCGGGAGCTCCTATAATTCACCCCTCCACTTT	CASSPRTGSSYNSPLHF
few	TRBD2	TRBV14	TRBJ2-5	TGTGCCAGCAGCCCGGGACTAGCGGGGGGGCCGAGAGAGACCCAGTACTTC	CASSPGLAGGPRETQYF
.	.	TRBV19	TRBJ2-5	TGTGCCAGTAGTAGTGGAGAGACCCAGTACTTC	CASSSGETQYF
.	.	TRBV6-5	TRBJ1-6	TGTGCCAGCAGTTATGATCCTGTTAGTTCACCCCTCCACTTT	CASSYDPVSSPLHF
few	.	TRBV16	TRBJ2-1	TGTGCCAGCAGCCAAGATTTTGGCGGAGACAATGAGCAGTTCTTC	CASSQDFGGDNEQFF
.	.	TRBV4-1	TRBJ2-7	TGCGCCAGCAGCCAAGTTTGGGGTAGCGAGCAGTACTTC	CASSQVWGSEQYF